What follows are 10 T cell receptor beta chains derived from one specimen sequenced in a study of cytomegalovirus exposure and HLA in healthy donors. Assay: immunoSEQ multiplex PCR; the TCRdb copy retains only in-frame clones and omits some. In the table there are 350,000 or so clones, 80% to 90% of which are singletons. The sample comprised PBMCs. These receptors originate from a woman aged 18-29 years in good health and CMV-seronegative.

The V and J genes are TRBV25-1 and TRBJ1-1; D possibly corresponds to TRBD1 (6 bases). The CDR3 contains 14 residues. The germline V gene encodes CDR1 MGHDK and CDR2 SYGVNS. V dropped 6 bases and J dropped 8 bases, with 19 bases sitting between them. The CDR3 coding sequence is TGTGCCAGCAGGCCCCCTGCAGGGGCGTCGGAAGCTTTCTTT. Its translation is CASRPPAGASEAFF. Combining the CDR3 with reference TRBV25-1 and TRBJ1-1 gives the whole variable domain EADIYQTPRYLVIGTGKKITLECSQTMGHDKMYWYQQDPGMELHLIHYSYGVNSTEKGDLSSESTVSRIRTEHFPLTLESARPSHTSQYLCASRPPAGASEAFFGQGTRLTVV.

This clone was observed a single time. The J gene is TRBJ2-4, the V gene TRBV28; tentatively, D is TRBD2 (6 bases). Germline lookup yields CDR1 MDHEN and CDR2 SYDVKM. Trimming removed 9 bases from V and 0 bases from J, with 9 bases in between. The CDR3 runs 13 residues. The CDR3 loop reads CASRGLAKNIQYF. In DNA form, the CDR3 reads TGTGCCAGTCGGGGGTTAGCCAAAAACATTCAGTACTTC.

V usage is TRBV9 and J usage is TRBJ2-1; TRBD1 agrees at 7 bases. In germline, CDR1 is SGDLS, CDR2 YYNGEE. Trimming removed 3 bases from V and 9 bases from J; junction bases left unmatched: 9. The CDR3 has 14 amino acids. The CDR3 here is CASSEGQEVSEQFF. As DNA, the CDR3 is TGTGCCAGCAGCGAAGGACAGGAGGTGAGTGAGCAGTTCTTC.

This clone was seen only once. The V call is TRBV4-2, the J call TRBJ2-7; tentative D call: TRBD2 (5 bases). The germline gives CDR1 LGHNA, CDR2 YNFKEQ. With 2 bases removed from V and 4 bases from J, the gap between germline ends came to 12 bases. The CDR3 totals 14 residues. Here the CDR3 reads CASSQTSTGYEQYF. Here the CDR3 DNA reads TGTGCCAGCAGCCAAACCTCCACGGGGTACGAGCAGTACTTC.

CDR3 region: CASSSRSVAGGPQFF. The CDR3 nucleotides read TGTGCCAGCAGTTCTAGGTCGGTAGCGGGAGGGCCCCAGTTCTTC. The chain uses TRBV27 and TRBJ2-1, with 11 positions matching TRBD2. Germline CDR1 MNHEY, CDR2 SMNVEV (reference sequence). This CDR3 contains 15 residues. Trimming took 4 bases from V and 13 from J; bases not matched to a gene: 12.

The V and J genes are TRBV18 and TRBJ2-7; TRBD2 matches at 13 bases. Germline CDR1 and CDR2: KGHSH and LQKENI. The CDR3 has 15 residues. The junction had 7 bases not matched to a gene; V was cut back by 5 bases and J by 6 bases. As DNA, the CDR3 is TGTGCCAGCTCAACGAGGACTAGCGGGAGTGTCGAGCAGTACTTC. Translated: CASSTRTSGSVEQYF.

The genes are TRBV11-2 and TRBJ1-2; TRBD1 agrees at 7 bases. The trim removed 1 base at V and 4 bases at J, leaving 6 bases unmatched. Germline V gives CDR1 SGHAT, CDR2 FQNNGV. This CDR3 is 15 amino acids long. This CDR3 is CASSLGQGVGYGYTF. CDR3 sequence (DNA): TGTGCCAGCAGCTTAGGTCAGGGGGTCGGCTATGGCTACACCTTC.

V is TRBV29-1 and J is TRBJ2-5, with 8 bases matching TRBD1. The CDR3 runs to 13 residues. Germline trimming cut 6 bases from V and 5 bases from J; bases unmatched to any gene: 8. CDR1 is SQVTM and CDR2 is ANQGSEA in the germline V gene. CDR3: CSVVTGAPETQYF. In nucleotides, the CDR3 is TGCAGCGTGGTGACAGGGGCGCCTGAGACCCAGTACTTC. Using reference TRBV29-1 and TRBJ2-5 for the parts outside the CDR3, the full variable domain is SAVISQKPSRDICQRGTSLTIQCQVDSQVTMMFWYRQQPGQSLTLIATANQGSEATYESGFVIDKFPISRPNLTFSTLTVSNMSPEDSSIYLCSVVTGAPETQYFGPGTRLLVL.

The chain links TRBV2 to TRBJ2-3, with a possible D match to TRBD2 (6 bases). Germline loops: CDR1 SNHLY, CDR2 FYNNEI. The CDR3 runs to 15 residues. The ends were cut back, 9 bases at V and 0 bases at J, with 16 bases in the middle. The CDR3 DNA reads TGTGCCAGGGGGAGGAGGTCTTCTAGCACAGATACGCAGTATTTT. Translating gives CARGRRSSSTDTQYF.

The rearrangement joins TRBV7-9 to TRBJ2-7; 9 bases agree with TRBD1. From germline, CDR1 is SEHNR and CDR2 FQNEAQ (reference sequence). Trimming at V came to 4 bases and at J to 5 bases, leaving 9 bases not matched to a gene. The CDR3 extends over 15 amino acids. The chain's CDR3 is CASSYYGTGNNEQYF. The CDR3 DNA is TGTGCCAGCAGCTACTATGGGACAGGGAATAACGAGCAGTACTTC.